The 9 T cell receptor beta chains presented below share a single source sample, sequenced in a study of read filtering for tumor transcriptome and immune sequencing. The library was built from 400 ng RNA with molecular barcoded adaptors for alpha/delta and beta/gamma chains. TCRdb recomputed calls from the reads with MiXCR, one row per CDR3 protein. The table records approximately 60,000 distinct CDR3 sequences, more than 20% of them present only once. Source material: a population of CD138-negative cells sorted from bone marrow. All receptors derive from a donor older than 35 with multiple myeloma.

The chain is built from TRBV15 and TRBJ1-1; 11 bases match TRBD1. CDR3 size: 15 residues. The V gene end was trimmed by 2 bases and the J gene end by 6 bases; junction bases not matched to a gene: 5. The germline CDR1 and CDR2 sequences are LNHNV and YYDKDF (reference sequence). DNA for the CDR3: TGTGCCACCAGCAGATCCGGGACAGGGGGTTCTGAAGCTTTCTTT. It translates to CATSRSGTGGSEAFF.

This clonotype was observed many times. This rearrangement joins TRBV5-4 to TRBJ2-3; D is uncertain. Trimming shortened V by 3 bases and J by 5 bases, and 16 bases separated the two germline ends. The CDR3 totals 15 residues. Germline V gene sequence: CDR1 SGHNT, CDR2 YYREEE (reference sequence). The CDR3 sequence is CASSSPFPPEDTQYF. The CDR3 bases are TGTGCCAGCAGCTCCCCGTTCCCCCCTGAAGATACGCAGTATTTT.

In the case of this clonotype: A much larger clone lies a single base off, so this may be a read error. The V call is TRBV27, the J call TRBJ1-5; 8 positions agree with TRBD1. The junction had 7 bases not matched to a gene; V was cut back by 11 bases and J by 4 bases. This CDR3 spans 13 amino acids. Per germline, CDR1 MNHEY and CDR2 SMNVEV (reference sequence). The CDR3 coding sequence is TGTGCCCGCCGACAGGGGAGAAATCAGCCCCAGCATTTT. This encodes CARRQGRNQPQHF.

The chain carries TRBV7-9 and TRBJ2-7, with 8 bases that match TRBD1. Trimming removed 5 bases from V and 3 bases from J; junction bases left unmatched: 6. The germline gives CDR1 SEHNR, CDR2 FQNEAQ (reference sequence). The CDR3 contains 14 residues. The CDR3 sequence is CASSRRGQDYEQYF. CDR3 DNA: TGTGCCAGCAGCCGTCGGGGACAGGACTACGAGCAGTACTTC. Looking up the rest from reference TRBV7-9 and TRBJ2-7 gives the full variable domain: DTGVSQNPRHKITKRGQNVTFRCDPISEHNRLYWYRQTLGQGPEFLTYFQNEAQLEKSRLLSDRFSAERPKGSFSTLEIQRTEQGDSAMYLCASSRRGQDYEQYFGPGTRLTVT.

This clonotype showed up many times. The rearrangement uses TRBV9 and TRBJ2-7, with 7 bases matching TRBD1. Per germline, CDR1 SGDLS and CDR2 YYNGEE. The CDR3 is made up of 14 amino acids. Trimming removed 4 bases from V and 2 bases from J; junction bases left unmatched: 6. CDR3 nucleotide sequence: TGTGCCAGCAGCCCCCGGGACAGAGCCTACGAGCAGTACTTC. Encoded protein: CASSPRDRAYEQYF.

This clonotype was seen repeatedly, ten times or more. CDR3: CASSLGNTGTAHQAFF. The CDR3 DNA reads as TGTGCCAGCAGTTTAGGAAATACCGGGACAGCACATCAAGCTTTCTTT. The chain employs TRBV12-3 or TRBV12-4 and TRBJ1-1; 7 bases fit TRBD1. This CDR3 is built from 16 residues. The V and J ends lost 1 base and 9 bases, in that order; junction bases with no gene match: 14.

CDR3 protein: CASSPETGANYGYTF. CDR3 nucleotides: TGCGCCAGCAGCCCCGAGACGGGAGCTAACTATGGCTACACCTTC. V gene TRBV5-1 combines with J gene TRBJ1-2; D remains unclear. Germline CDR1 reads SGHRS; CDR2 reads YFSETQ. V was trimmed by 4 bases and J by 0 bases, leaving 13 bases between them. The CDR3 covers 15 residues.

As concerns this clonotype: This may be a read error, as it is one base from a much larger clone. The V gene is TRBV6-5, the J gene TRBJ2-7; no firm D call. The CDR3 runs to 15 residues. V shed 6 bases and J shed 4 bases, with 19 bases lying between them. Germline V lookup: CDR1 MNHEY, CDR2 SVGAGI. For the CDR3, the DNA is TGTGCCAGCAGCCTCGACGCCGGGCTCCATTACGAGCAGTACTTC. It encodes CASSLDAGLHYEQYF.

This clonotype has more than one count but fewer than ten. The chain carries TRBV21-1 and TRBJ2-7; TRBD2, as called in the table, went unchecked against the DNA. TRBV21-1 is termed a pseudogene. CDR3 length equals 14 residues. In DNA form, the CDR3 reads TGTGCCAGCAGCAAACGGGGAGGGGGCTACGAGCAGTACTTC. Protein sequence: CASSKRGGGYEQYF.